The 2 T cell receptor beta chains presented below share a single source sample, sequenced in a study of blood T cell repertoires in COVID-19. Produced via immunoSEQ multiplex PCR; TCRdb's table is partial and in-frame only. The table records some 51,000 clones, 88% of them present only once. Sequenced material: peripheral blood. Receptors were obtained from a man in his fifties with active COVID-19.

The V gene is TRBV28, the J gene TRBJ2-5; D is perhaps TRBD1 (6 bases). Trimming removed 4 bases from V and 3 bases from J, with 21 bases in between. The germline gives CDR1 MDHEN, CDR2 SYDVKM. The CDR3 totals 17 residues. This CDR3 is CASSSRQDGSLEETQYF. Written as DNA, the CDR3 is TGTGCCAGCAGTTCAAGACAGGATGGGTCTTTGGAAGAGACCCAGTACTTC.

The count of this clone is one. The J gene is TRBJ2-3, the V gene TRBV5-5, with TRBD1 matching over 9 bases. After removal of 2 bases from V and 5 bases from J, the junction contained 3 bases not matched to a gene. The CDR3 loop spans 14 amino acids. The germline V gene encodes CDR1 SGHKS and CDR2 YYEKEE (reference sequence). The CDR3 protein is CASSLQTGGDTQYF. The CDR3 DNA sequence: TGTGCCAGCAGCTTACAGACAGGGGGAGATACGCAGTATTTT.